This TCR beta chain was captured in a study of shared clonotypes between healthy human individuals. As handled by the study authors: Filtering differed for immunoSEQ, which gave only junction sequences without quality scores. Only in-frame clones appear in the TCRdb table, and some are missing; sequencing was by immunoSEQ multiplex PCR. The DNA was the basis for D and trimming; V, J and clone size are from that table. Counted here are about 1 million clones, about 75% occurring once; the ten biggest clones make up approximately 1.5%. The germline V and J ends were trimmed by 0 bases and 8 bases, with 15 bases remaining between them. CDR3 length: 15 amino acids. The germline V gene has CDR1 LGHNT and CDR2 FRNRAP.

The receptor comes from a man younger than 30 in good health. The rearrangement links TRBV12-5 to TRBJ2-3, with D possibly matching TRBD1 (5 bases). Sequencing was performed on memory CD4+ T cells sorted from blood. Subset denoted: CD45RA-negative fraction. The CDR3, as DNA: TGTGCTAGTGGTTTGGTCATCGGTGGAAGGGGTACGCAGTATTTT. It codes for CASGLVIGGRGTQYF.